The 10 T cell receptor beta chains in this list originate from one sample, sequenced in a study of siplizumab effects on memory and regulatory T cells. The method was immunoSEQ multiplex PCR; TCRdb's version includes in-frame clones alone and lacks a portion of them. The sample has about 46,000 clones, 93% seen once; the top ten hold under 20%. Material for sequencing was CD8+ T cells sorted from blood. The receptors were gathered from a human donor in good health.

In regard to this clone: At one boundary the junction diverges from the germline segment, which might be a read error. This chain uses TRBV28 with TRBJ2-7, with a possible D match to TRBD1 (5 bases). CDR3 size: 14 residues. The germline V gene has CDR1 MDHEN and CDR2 SYDVKM. This CDR3 is CAGSLSGQTYEQYF. In DNA form, the CDR3 reads TGTGCCGGCAGTTTATCAGGACAAACCTACGAGCAGTACTTC.

This chain uses TRBV28 with TRBJ2-7, with D perhaps TRBD1 or TRBD2 (6 bases each). Germline V CDR1 and CDR2: MDHEN, SYDVKM. V was cut by 10 bases and J by 3 bases, with 16 bases left in between. CDR3 length: 13 residues. This chain's CDR3 is CAIRGRNFYEQYF. Written as DNA, the CDR3 is TGTGCCATCCGGGGGCGAAACTTCTACGAGCAGTACTTC.

V and J are TRBV6-5 and TRBJ2-7; D remains unclear. Germline CDR1 and CDR2: MNHEY and SVGAGI. The CDR3 runs to 14 residues. Trimming took 1 base from V and 5 from J, leaving 12 bases between them. The DNA of the CDR3 is TGTGCCAGCAGTTACTTACCGGATTCCGACGAGCAGTACTTC. This translates into CASSYLPDSDEQYF.

This clone has only one observation. V usage is TRBV2 and J usage is TRBJ2-7; 13 positions agree with TRBD2. The V and J ends lost 6 bases and 6 bases, in that order; junction bases with no gene match: 8. Per germline, CDR1 SNHLY and CDR2 FYNNEI. The CDR3 runs 15 residues. CDR3: CASRDRTSGRSEQYF. CDR3 DNA sequence: TGTGCCAGCAGGGATAGGACTAGCGGGAGAAGCGAGCAGTACTTC.

The rearrangement links TRBV28 to TRBJ2-5; D might be TRBD1 (5 bases). Germline CDR1 and CDR2: MDHEN and SYDVKM. CDR3 size: 15 residues. Trimming pared 6 bases from V and 5 bases from J, leaving 19 bases between. For the CDR3, the DNA is TGTGCCAGCAGGGCAGGGAAGACCTTATGGGAGACCCAGTACTTC. As protein: CASRAGKTLWETQYF.

V usage is TRBV11-2 and J usage is TRBJ2-3; the D call may be TRBD1 or TRBD2 (5 bases each). The CDR3 spans 16 residues. V shed 3 bases and J shed 2 bases, with 15 bases lying between them. CDR1 is SGHAT, CDR2 FQNNGV, per germline. CDR3 in amino acids: CASSFRDGGYTDTQYF. Here the CDR3 DNA reads TGTGCCAGCAGCTTCCGGGACGGAGGATACACAGATACGCAGTATTTT.

Note on this clone: Distinct nucleotide sequences in the sample also encode this CDR3. The chain carries TRBV27 and TRBJ2-7, with D possibly matching TRBD1 (6 bases). V lost 5 bases and J lost 1, with 12 bases in between. The CDR3 is 14 residues long. Germline V gives CDR1 MNHEY, CDR2 SMNVEV (reference sequence). The CDR3 region is CASSPAGQSYEQYF. CDR3 nucleotide sequence: TGTGCCAGCAGTCCCGCTGGACAGTCCTACGAGCAGTACTTC.

The chain has TRBV4-1 and TRBJ1-4; D is perhaps TRBD1 (5 bases). Trimming cost V 2 bases and J 16 bases, with 17 bases left between them. From germline, CDR1 is MGHRA and CDR2 YSYEKL. CDR3 size: 13 residues. The CDR3 nucleotides read TGCGCCAGCAGCCAACAATTTGGGACGGAGGGGTTTTTT. Translated, it gives CASSQQFGTEGFF.

The gene calls are TRBV10-1 and TRBJ2-7; TRBD2 might be the D (6 bases). This CDR3 contains 14 residues. The germline gives CDR1 WNHNN, CDR2 SYGVQD (reference sequence). The V and J ends lost 4 bases and 6 bases respectively, with 16 bases between them. CDR3 nucleotides: TGCGCCAGCAGTGGCCCCGCGGGATCCGGCGAGCAGTACTTC. It codes for CASSGPAGSGEQYF.

The chain carries TRBV27 and TRBJ2-7; D not resolved. Deletions cut 2 bases from V and 2 bases from J, with 10 bases between. This CDR3 region has 14 residues. Germline values: CDR1 MNHEY, CDR2 SMNVEV (reference sequence). As DNA, the CDR3 is TGTGCCAGCAGTTTAGCCCACCGAGCCTACGAGCAGTACTTC. Translation gives CASSLAHRAYEQYF.